The clone carrying this T cell receptor (beta chain) came up once. This CDR3 region has 14 residues. The J segment lost 7 bases and the V segment lost 3 bases, leaving 7 bases of the junction unmatched. Germline lookup yields CDR1 DFQATT and CDR2 SNEGSKA (reference sequence). Clones were read by immunoSEQ multiplex PCR, and TCRdb kept only the in-frame ones, dropping some. Of some 51,000 clones listed, 88% are singletons. The sample belongs to a study of blood T cell repertoires in COVID-19. The gene calls are TRBV20-1 and TRBJ1-5; the match to TRBD1 covers 9 bases. Sequenced: peripheral blood. This receptor was obtained from a man in his fifties or sixties with active COVID-19. CDR3 amino acids: CSASKDRGGQPQHF. The CDR3, as DNA: TGCAGTGCTAGTAAGGACAGGGGCGGGCAGCCCCAGCATTTT.